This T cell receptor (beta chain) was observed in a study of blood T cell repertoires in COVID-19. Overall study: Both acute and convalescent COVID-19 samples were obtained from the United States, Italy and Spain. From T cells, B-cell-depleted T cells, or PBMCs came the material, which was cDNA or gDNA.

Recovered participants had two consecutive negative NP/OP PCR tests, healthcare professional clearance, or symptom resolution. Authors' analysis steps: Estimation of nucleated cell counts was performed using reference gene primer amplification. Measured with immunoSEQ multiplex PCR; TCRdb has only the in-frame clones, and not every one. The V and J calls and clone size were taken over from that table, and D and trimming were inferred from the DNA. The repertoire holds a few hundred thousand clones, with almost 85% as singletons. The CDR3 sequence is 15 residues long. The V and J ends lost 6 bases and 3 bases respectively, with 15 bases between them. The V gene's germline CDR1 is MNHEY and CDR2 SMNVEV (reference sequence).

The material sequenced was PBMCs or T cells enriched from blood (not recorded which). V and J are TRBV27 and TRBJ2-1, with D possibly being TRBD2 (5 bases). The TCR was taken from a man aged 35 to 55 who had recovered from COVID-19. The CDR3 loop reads CASSPTTPRYNEQFF. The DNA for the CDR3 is TGTGCCAGCAGCCCGACTACCCCGCGCTACAATGAGCAGTTCTTC.